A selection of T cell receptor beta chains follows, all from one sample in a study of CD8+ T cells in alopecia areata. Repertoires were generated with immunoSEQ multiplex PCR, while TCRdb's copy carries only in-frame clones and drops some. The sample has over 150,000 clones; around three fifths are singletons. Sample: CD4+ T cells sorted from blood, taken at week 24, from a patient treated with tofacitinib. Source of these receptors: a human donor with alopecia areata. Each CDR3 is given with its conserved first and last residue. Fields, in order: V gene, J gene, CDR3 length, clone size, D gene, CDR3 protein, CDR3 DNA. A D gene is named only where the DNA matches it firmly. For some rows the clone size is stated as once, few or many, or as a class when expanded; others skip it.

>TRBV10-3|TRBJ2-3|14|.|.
CAIRGGQSTDTQYF
TGTGCCATCAGGGGGGGACAGTCCACAGATACGCAGTATTTT
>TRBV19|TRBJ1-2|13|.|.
CASSPQGHYGYTF
TGTGCCAGCAGCCCCCAGGGGCATTATGGCTACACCTTC
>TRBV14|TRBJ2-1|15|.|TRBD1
CASSTDRGFYNEQFF
TGTGCCAGCAGTACGGACAGGGGATTCTACAATGAGCAGTTCTTC
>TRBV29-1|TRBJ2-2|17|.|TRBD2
CSVRGTSGGPNTGELFF
TGCAGCGTCAGGGGGACTAGCGGGGGACCGAACACCGGGGAGCTGTTTTTT
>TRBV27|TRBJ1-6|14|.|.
CASSSPAHNSPLHF
TGTGCCAGCAGTTCGCCAGCCCATAATTCACCCCTCCACTTT
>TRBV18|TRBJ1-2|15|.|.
CASSPTGGRSYGYTF
TGTGCCAGCTCACCCACCGGGGGAAGGAGCTATGGCTACACCTTC
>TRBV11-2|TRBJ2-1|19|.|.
CASSWGTPGLEKTYNEQFF
TGTGCCAGCAGCTGGGGAACACCGGGACTCGAGAAGACCTACAATGAGCAGTTCTTC
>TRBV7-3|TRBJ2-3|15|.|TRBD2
CASSPGLAVGDTQYF
TGTGCCAGCAGCCCGGGACTAGCGGTGGGAGATACGCAGTATTTT
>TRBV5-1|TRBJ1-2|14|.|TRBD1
CASSLGTGASGYTF
TGCGCCAGCAGCTTGGGCACAGGGGCTTCGGGCTACACCTTC
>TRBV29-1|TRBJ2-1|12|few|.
CSVNQLYNEQFF
TGCAGCGTTAACCAGCTGTACAATGAGCAGTTCTTC
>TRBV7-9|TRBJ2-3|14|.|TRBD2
CASSPGLATDTQYF
TGTGCCAGCAGCCCGGGACTAGCGACAGATACGCAGTATTTT
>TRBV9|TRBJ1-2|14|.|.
CASSVNRDAYGYTF
TGTGCCAGCAGCGTAAACCGGGATGCTTATGGCTACACCTTC
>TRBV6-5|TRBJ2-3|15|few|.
CASSYRGAGTDTQYF
TGTGCCAGCAGTTACCGGGGGGCGGGCACAGATACGCAGTATTTT
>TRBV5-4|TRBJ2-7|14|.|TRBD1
CASSVRDRDYEQYF
TGTGCCAGCAGCGTCCGGGACAGGGACTACGAGCAGTACTTC
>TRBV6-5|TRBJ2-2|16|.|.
CASSSNAGTNTGELFF
TGTGCCAGCAGTTCTAACGCGGGGACGAACACCGGGGAGCTGTTTTTT
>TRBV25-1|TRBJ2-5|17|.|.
CASSESGAGRPQETQYF
TGTGCCAGCAGTGAATCCGGGGCAGGGAGGCCACAAGAGACCCAGTACTTC
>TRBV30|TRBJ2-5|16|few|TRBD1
CAWSTTRTGRAETQYF
TGTGCCTGGAGTACCACCAGGACAGGCCGGGCGGAGACCCAGTACTTC
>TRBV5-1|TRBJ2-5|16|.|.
CASSLGWIDRQETQYF
TGCGCCAGCAGCTTGGGCTGGATCGACAGGCAAGAGACCCAGTACTTC
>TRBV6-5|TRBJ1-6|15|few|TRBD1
CASRVGTPRGSPLHF
TGTGCCAGCAGGGTTGGGACACCCAGGGGGTCACCCCTCCACTTT
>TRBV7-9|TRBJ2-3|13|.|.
CASSYSGADTQYF
TGTGCCAGCAGCTATTCAGGGGCAGATACGCAGTATTTT
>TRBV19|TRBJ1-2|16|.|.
CASSTTDIGGVLGYTF
TGTGCCAGTAGTACCACGGACATCGGAGGGGTTTTGGGCTACACCTTC
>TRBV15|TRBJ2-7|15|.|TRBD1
CATSRPGQGKYEQYF
TGTGCCACCAGCAGGCCGGGACAGGGAAAGTACGAGCAGTACTTC
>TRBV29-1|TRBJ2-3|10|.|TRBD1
CSVIGDRQYF
TGCAGCGTTATAGGGGACAGGCAGTATTTT
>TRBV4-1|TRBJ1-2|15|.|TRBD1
CASSQPGQGAHGYTF
TGCGCCAGCAGCCAACCGGGACAGGGGGCGCATGGCTACACCTTC
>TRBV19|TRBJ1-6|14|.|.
CASSPRGRNSPLHF
TGTGCCAGTAGCCCAAGAGGTAGAAATTCACCCCTCCACTTT
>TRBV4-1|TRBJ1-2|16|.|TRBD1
CASSQQGTALAYGYTF
TGCGCCAGCAGCCAACAGGGGACAGCTCTGGCCTATGGCTACACCTTC
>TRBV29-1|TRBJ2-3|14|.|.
CSVQKEIAADTQYF
TGCAGCGTCCAGAAGGAGATAGCGGCGGATACGCAGTATTTT
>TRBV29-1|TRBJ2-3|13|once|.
CSATRDLRDTQYF
TGCAGCGCTACACGGGACCTTAGGGATACGCAGTATTTT
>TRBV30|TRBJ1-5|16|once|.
CAWGAAPGLSNQPQHF
TGTGCCTGGGGAGCCGCCCCGGGGCTGAGCAATCAGCCCCAGCATTTT
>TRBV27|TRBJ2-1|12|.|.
CASRDQDNEQFF
TGTGCCAGCAGAGATCAGGACAATGAGCAGTTCTTC
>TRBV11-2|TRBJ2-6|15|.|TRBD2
CASTSGGSGANVLTF
TGTGCCAGCACCTCGGGGGGCTCTGGGGCCAACGTCCTGACTTTC
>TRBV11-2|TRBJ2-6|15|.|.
CASLGQNSGANVLTF
TGTGCCAGCCTGGGACAAAACTCTGGGGCCAACGTCCTGACTTTC
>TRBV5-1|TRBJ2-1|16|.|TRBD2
CASSITTSGGASEQFF
TGCGCCAGCAGCATCACGACTAGCGGGGGGGCCAGCGAGCAGTTCTTC
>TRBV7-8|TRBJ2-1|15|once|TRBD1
CASSSRQGDGNEQFF
TGTGCCAGCAGCTCCCGACAGGGTGACGGCAATGAGCAGTTCTTC
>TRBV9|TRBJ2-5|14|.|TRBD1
CASSVTGGGETQYF
TGTGCCAGCAGCGTAACAGGGGGTGGAGAGACCCAGTACTTC
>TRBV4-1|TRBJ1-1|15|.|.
CASSPGTLRFTEAFF
TGCGCCAGCAGCCCCGGGACACTTCGGTTCACTGAAGCTTTCTTT
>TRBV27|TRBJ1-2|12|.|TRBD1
CASSRQGSGYTF
TGTGCCAGCAGTCGACAGGGATCGGGCTACACCTTC
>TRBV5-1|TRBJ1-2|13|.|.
CASSFEGAWGYTF
TGCGCCAGCAGCTTCGAAGGGGCATGGGGCTACACCTTC
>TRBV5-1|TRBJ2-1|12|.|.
CASSLVRGAQFF
TGCGCCAGCAGCTTGGTCCGGGGGGCGCAGTTCTTC
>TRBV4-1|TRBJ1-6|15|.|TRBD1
CASSQVGTGNSPLHF
TGCGCCAGCAGCCAAGTCGGGACAGGGAATTCACCCCTCCACTTT
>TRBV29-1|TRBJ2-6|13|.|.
CSVVGLGANVLTF
TGCAGCGTTGTTGGGCTTGGGGCCAACGTCCTGACTTTC
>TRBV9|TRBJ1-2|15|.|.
CASSVAGGPGTGYTF
TGTGCCAGCAGCGTAGCTGGGGGGCCTGGGACTGGCTACACCTTC